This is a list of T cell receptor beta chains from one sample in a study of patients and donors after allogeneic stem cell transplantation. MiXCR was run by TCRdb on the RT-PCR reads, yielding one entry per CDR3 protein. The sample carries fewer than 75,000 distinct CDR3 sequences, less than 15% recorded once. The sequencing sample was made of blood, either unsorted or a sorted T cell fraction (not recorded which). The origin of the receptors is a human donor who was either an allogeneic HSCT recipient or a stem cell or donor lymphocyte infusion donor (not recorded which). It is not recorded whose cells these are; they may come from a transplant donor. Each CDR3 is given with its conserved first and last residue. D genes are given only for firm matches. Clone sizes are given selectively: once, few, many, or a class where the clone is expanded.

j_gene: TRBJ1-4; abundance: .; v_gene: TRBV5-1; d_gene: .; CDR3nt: TGCGCCAGCAGCTCGTTGAGGGGGGCCTCCAATGAAAAACTGTTTTTT; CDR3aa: CASSSLRGASNEKLFF
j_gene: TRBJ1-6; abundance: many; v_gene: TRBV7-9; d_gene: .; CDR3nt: TGTGCCAGCAGCTTAGGGATGTGGGGAATAAGATCACCCCTCCACTTT; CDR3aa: CASSLGMWGIRSPLHF
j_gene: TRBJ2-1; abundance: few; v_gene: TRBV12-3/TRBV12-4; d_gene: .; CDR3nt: TGTGCCAGCAGTTCCCTAGCGACTGTTTTCGATGAGCAGTTCTTC; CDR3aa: CASSSLATVFDEQFF
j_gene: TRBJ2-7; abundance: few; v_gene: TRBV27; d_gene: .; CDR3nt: TGTGCCAGCAGTGACGGTTACGAGCAGTACTTC; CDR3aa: CASSDGYEQYF
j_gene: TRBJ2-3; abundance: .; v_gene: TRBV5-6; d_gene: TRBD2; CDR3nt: TGTGCCAGCAGCTTGGTAGGGCGGGAGGGAACTACTTACACAGATACGCAGTATTTT; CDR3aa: CASSLVGREGTTYTDTQYF
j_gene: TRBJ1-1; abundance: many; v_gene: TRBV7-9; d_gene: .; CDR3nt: TGTGCCAGCAGCCGGACGTCCCACCCCGGCGATCGGGCTTTCTTT; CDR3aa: CASSRTSHPGDRAFF
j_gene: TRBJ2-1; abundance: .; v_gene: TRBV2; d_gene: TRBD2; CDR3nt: TGTGCCAGCAGTGACCTTGGGACTAGCGGGAGGGCTTATGAGCAGTTCTTC; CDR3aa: CASSDLGTSGRAYEQFF
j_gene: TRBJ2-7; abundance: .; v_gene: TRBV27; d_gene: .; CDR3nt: TGTGCCAGCAGTGGCCTTGTTACCTACGAGCAGTACTTC; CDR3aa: CASSGLVTYEQYF
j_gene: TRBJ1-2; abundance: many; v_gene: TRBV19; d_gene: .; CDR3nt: TGTGCCAGTAGGGGACAAGTAAACATCTATGGCTACACCTTC; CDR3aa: CASRGQVNIYGYTF
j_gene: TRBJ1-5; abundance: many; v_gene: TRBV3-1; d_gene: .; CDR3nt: TGTGCCAGCAGCCAAGAAGCTGCGGGCAATCAGCCCCAGCATTTT; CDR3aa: CASSQEAAGNQPQHF
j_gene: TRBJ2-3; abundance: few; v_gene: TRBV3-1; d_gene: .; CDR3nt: TGTGCCAGCAGCCAAGATCCCAGCGGAGGGGCAGATACGCAGTATTTT; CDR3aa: CASSQDPSGGADTQYF
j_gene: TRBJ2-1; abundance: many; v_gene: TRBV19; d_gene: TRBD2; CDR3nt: TGTGCCAGTAGTCCGGAGACTAGCGGGAGGGCGAATGAGCAGTTCTTC; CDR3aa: CASSPETSGRANEQFF
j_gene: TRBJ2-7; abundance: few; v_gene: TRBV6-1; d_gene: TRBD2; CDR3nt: TGTGCCAGCAGTGAGGAGCGGGAGGGCCGCGAGCAGTACTTC; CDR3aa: CASSEEREGREQYF
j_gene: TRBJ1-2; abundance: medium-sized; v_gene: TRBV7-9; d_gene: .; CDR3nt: TGTGCCAGCAGCAATCTGGACAGTTTTAACTATGGCTACACCTTC; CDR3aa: CASSNLDSFNYGYTF
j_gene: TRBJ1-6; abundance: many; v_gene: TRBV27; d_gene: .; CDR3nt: TGTGCCAGCAGACCCATTGGATCAAATTCACCCCTCCACTTT; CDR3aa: CASRPIGSNSPLHF
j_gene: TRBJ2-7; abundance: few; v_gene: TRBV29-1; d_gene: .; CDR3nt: TGCAGCGCCCTCAGGGGCGCGTCATACGAGCAGTACTTC; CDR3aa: CSALRGASYEQYF
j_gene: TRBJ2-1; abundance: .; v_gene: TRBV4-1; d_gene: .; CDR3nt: TGCGCCAGCAGCCAAGGAGACAATGAGCAGTTCTTC; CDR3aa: CASSQGDNEQFF
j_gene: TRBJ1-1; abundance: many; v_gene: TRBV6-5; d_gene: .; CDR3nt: TGTGCCAGCAGTACTAGAAGACTCAGGCAGGCTTTCTTT; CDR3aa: CASSTRRLRQAFF
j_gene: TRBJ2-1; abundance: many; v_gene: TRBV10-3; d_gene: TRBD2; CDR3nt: TGTGCCATCACCCCGACTAGCGGGCTATTGAACTCCTACAATGAGCAGTTCTTC; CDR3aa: CAITPTSGLLNSYNEQFF
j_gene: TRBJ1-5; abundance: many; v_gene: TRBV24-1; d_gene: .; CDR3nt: TGTGCCACCAGTGATTTGGGGTCGGCGGAAAGGGGGTATCAGCCCCAGCATTTT; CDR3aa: CATSDLGSAERGYQPQHF
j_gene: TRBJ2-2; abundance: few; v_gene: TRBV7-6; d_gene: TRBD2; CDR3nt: TGTGCCAGCAGCTCCAAGACGGGGGGGAACACCGGGGAGCTGTTTTTT; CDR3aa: CASSSKTGGNTGELFF
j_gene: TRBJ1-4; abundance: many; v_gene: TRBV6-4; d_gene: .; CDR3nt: TGTGCCAGCAGTGATCGCGGGCAGGTCGGAGGGACTAATGAAAAACTGTTTTTT; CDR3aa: CASSDRGQVGGTNEKLFF
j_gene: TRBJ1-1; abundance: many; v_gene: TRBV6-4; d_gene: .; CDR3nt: TGTGCCAGCAGACTATTCCCCGGAGTAGACACTGAAGCTTTCTTT; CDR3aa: CASRLFPGVDTEAFF
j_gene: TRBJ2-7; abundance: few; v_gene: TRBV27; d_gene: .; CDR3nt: TGTGCCAGCAGTTCCCAAAGCTCCTACGAGCAGTACTTC; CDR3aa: CASSSQSSYEQYF
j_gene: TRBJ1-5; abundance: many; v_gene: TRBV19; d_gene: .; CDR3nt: TGTGCCAGTAGTCGGTCGGAAGCGGGCAATCAGCCCCAGCATTTT; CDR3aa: CASSRSEAGNQPQHF
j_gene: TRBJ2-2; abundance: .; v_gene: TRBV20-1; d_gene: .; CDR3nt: TGCAGTGCTAGAGATCTAGACCCGGGACGCCCGAACACCGGGGAGCTGTTTTTT; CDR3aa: CSARDLDPGRPNTGELFF
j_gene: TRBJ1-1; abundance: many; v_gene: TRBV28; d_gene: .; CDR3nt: TGTGCCAGCAGTTTGGGTGGGGGCCTAACGAACACTGAAGCTTTCTTT; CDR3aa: CASSLGGGLTNTEAFF
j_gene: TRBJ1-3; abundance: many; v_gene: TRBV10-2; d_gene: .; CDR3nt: TGCGCCAGCAGTCAAGTCGTCAAAGGCTCTGGAAACACCATATATTTT; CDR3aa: CASSQVVKGSGNTIYF
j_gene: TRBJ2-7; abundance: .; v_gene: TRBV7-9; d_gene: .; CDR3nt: TGTGCCAGCAGCCCTAACCGGGACACCAACTACGAGCAGTACTTC; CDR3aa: CASSPNRDTNYEQYF
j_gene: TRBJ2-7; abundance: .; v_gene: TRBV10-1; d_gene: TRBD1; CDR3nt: TGCGCCAGCAGTGAGGAACAGGGGGTTGGGGTGCAGTACTTC; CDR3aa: CASSEEQGVGVQYF
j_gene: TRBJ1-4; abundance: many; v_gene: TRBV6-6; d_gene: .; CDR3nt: TGTGCCAGCAGTTATACCCGATTAACTAATGAAAAACTGTTTTTT; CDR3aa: CASSYTRLTNEKLFF
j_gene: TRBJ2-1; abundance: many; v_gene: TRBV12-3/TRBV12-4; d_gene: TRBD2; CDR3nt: TGTGCCAGCAGTTCCCGACTAGCGGGAGACAATGAGCAGTTCTTC; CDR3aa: CASSSRLAGDNEQFF
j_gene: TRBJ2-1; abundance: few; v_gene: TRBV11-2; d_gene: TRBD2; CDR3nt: TGTGCCAGCAGCTCCCCTAGCGGGAGCCCCCAGTTGTACAATGAGCAGTTCTTC; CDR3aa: CASSSPSGSPQLYNEQFF
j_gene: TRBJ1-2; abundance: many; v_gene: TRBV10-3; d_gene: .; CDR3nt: TGTGCCATCAGTGGGGACACTGTTACGGGCTCTGGCTACACCTTC; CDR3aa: CAISGDTVTGSGYTF
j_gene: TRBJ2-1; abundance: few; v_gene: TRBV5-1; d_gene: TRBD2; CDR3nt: TGCGCCAGCAGCTATGTAGCGGGAACAATCTCCTACAATGAGCAGTTCTTC; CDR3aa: CASSYVAGTISYNEQFF
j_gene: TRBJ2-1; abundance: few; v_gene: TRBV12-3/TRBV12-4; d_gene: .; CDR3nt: TGTGCCAGCAGTTTCCCGGACTCGAGCGGCTACAATGAGCAGTTCTTC; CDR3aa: CASSFPDSSGYNEQFF
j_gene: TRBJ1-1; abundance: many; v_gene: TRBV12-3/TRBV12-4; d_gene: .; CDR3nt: TGTGCCAGCAGTACCACAACAGAAAGGCATACTGAAGCTTTCTTT; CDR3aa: CASSTTTERHTEAFF
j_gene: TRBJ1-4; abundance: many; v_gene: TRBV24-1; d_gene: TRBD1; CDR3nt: TGTGCCACCAGTGATACCAGGACAGGGAATGAAAAACTGTTTTTT; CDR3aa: CATSDTRTGNEKLFF
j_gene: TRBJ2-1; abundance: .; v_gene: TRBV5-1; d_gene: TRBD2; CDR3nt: TGCGCCAGCAGCTTGGATATGGGACTAGGCTACAATGAGCAGTTCTTC; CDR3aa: CASSLDMGLGYNEQFF
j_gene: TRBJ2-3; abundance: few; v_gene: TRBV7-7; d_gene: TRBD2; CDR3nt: TGTGCTAGCAGCCACCATTCGGGAGATCGGGAGGGCCATGCAAGTACAGATACGCAGTATTTT; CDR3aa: CASSHHSGDREGHASTDTQYF
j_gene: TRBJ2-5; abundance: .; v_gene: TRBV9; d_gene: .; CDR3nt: TGTGCCAGCAGCGACAAGGGGCAAGAGACCCAGTACTTC; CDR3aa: CASSDKGQETQYF
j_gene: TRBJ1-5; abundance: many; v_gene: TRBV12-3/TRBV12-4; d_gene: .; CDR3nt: TGTGCCAGCAGTTTAAGGGCAGGCGACCTTAGCAATCAGCCCCAGCATTTT; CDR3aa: CASSLRAGDLSNQPQHF
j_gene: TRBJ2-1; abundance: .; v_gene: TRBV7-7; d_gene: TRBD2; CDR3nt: TGTGCTAGCAGCCAGGGACTAGCGGGAGTATCACCCTACAATGAGCAGTTCTTC; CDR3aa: CASSQGLAGVSPYNEQFF
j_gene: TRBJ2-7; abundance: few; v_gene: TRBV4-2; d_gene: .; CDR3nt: TGTGCCAGCAGCCAAGGATTAGCGGCCCTAGCCGAGCAGTACTTC; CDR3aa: CASSQGLAALAEQYF
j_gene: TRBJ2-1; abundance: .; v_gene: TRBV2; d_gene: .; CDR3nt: TGTGCCAGCAGTGATACCGGGGCAAGTACCTACAATGAGCAGTTCTTC; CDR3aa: CASSDTGASTYNEQFF